This T cell receptor beta chain was retrieved from a study of T-cell reconstitution after alpha-beta-depleted transplantation in children. V lost 3 bases and J lost 5; bases outside the gene matches: 6. This CDR3 region has 14 residues. CDR1 is DFQATT and CDR2 is SNEGSKA in the germline V gene (reference sequence). In its sample, this clonotype was seen many times. The authors prepared the TCRbeta library with unique molecular identifiers. TCRdb re-derived calls from the PCR reads in MiXCR, one entry per CDR3 protein. The table shows some 240,000 distinct CDR3 sequences, with over 9.5% occurring only once.

The rearrangement uses TRBV20-1 and TRBJ1-1; TRBD1 agrees at 10 bases. The TCR was taken from a human donor who donated a stem cell graft to a child with SCID. The sample in question was PBMCs from the stem cell graft donor, obtained from the stem cell graft. The CDR3: CSASPDRGLTEAFF. The CDR3 nucleotides are TGCAGTGCTAGTCCCGACAGGGGGCTTACTGAAGCTTTCTTT.